Included here is one T cell receptor (beta chain) sequence, with context. The data were obtained in a study of control samples from healthy donors and cancer patients. The ends were cut back, 5 bases at V and 4 bases at J, with 23 bases in the middle. The CDR3 contains 17 residues. CDR1 is SGHAT, CDR2 FQNNGV, per germline. Measured with immunoSEQ multiplex PCR; TCRdb has only the in-frame clones, and not every one. The data contain about 15,000 clones, 75% to 90% of them singletons. The gene calls are TRBV11-2 and TRBJ2-5; D gene unclear. Sequenced input: PBMCs. The receptor was isolated from an older woman with colorectal cancer. The CDR3 here is CASSPLRIGILGETQYF. The CDR3 nucleotides read TGTGCCAGCAGCCCCCTCAGGATTGGAATTCTTGGAGAGACCCAGTACTTC. The full variable domain, rest sourced from reference TRBV11-2 and TRBJ2-5, is EAGVAQSPRYKIIEKRQSVAFWCNPISGHATLYWYQQILGQGPKLLIQFQNNGVVDDSQLPKDRFSAERLKGVDSTLKIQPAKLEDSAVYLCASSPLRIGILGETQYFGPGTRLLVL.